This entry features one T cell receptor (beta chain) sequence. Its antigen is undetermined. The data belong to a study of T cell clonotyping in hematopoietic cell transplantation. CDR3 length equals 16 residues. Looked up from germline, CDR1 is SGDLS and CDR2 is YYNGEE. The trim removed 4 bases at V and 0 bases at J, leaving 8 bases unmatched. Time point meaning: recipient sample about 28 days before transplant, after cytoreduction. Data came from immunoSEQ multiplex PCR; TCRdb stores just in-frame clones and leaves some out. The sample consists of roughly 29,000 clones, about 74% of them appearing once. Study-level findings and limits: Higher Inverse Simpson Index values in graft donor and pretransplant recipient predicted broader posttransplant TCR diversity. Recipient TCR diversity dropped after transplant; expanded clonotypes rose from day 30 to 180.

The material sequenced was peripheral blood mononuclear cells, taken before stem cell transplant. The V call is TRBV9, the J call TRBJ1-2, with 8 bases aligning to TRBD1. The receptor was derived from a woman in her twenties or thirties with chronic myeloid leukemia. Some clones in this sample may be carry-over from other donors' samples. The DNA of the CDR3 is TGTGCCAGCAGCCTCGGGACAGGATGGGCTAACTATGGCTACACCTTC. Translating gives CASSLGTGWANYGYTF.